One T cell receptor beta chain is described in this entry. This entry belongs to a study of blood T cell repertoires in COVID-19. The V and J ends lost 4 bases and 0 bases, in that order; junction bases with no gene match: 4. Germline V lookup: CDR1 LGHNT, CDR2 FRNRAP. The CDR3 is 16 amino acids. The authors' processing: Reference gene primers were amplified, and this amplification served to estimate nucleated cell counts. The method was immunoSEQ multiplex PCR; TCRdb's version includes in-frame clones alone and lacks a portion of them. The DNA was the basis for D and trimming; V, J and clone size are from that table. The sample lists fewer than 350,000 clones; less than 85% were seen once.

Sequencing was carried out using PBMCs or T cells enriched from blood (not recorded which). V and J are TRBV12-5 and TRBJ2-7; TRBD2 aligns across 12 bases. The sequence derives from a woman aged 25 to 39 who had been exposed to COVID-19. The CDR3 region is CASGSRTSGASYEQYF. As DNA, the CDR3 is TGTGCTAGTGGTTCGAGGACTAGCGGGGCCTCCTACGAGCAGTACTTC.